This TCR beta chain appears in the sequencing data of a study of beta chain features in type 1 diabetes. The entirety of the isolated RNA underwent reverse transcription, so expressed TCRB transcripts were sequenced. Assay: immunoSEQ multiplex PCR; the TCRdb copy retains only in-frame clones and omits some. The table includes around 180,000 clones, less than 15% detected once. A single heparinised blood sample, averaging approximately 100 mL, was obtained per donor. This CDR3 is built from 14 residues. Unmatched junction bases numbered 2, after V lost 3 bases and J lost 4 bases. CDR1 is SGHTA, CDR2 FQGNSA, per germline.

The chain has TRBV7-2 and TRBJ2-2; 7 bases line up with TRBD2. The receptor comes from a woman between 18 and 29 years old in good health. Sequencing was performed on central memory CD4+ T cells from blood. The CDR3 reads CASSFSSGTGELFF. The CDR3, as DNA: TGTGCCAGCAGCTTTTCTAGCGGCACCGGGGAGCTGTTTTTT.